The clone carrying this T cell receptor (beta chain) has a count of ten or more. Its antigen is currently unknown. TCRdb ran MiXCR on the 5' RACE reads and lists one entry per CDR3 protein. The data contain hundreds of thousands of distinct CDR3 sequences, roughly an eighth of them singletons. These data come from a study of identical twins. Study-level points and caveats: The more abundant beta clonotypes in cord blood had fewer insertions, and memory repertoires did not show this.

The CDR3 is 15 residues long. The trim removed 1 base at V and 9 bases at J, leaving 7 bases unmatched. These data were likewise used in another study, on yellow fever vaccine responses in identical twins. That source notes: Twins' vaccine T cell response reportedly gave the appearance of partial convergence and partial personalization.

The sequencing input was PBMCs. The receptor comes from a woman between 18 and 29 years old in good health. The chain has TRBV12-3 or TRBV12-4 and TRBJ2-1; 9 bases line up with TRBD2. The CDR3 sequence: CASSLGASGVGEQFF. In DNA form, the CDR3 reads TGTGCCAGCAGTTTAGGCGCTAGCGGGGTCGGTGAGCAGTTCTTC.